A single count supports the clone carrying this TCR beta chain. The sample comes from a study of blood T cell repertoires in COVID-19. The wider study: The analysed material was cDNA or gDNA that came from T cells, B-cell-depleted T cells, or PBMCs.

Germline CDR1 reads SGHDT; CDR2 reads YYEEEE. The CDR3 sequence is 18 residues long. V was shortened by 0 bases and J by 0 bases, with 15 bases between the two germline ends. Method: immunoSEQ multiplex PCR; TCRdb's copy keeps in-frame clones and lacks some. The table lists roughly 200,000 clones, 80% to 90% of them singletons. Sequenced sample: peripheral blood. The chain joins TRBV5-6 to TRBJ2-2; no clear D. The receptor's source is a human donor in a cohort sampled during active COVID-19. CDR3 residues: CASSLAWWARANTGELFF. The CDR3 region has the DNA TGTGCCAGCAGCTTGGCCTGGTGGGCGAGAGCGAACACCGGGGAGCTGTTTTTT.